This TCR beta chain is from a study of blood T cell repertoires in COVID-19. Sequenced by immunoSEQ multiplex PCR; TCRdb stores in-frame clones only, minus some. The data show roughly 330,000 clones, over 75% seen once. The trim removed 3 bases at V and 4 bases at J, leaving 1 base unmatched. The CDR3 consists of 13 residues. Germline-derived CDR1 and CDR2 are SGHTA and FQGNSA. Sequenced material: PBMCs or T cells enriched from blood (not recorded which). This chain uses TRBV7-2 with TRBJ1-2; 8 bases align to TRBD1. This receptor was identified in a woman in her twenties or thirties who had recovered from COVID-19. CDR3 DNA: TGTGCCAGCAGCTTCCAGGGGGCCTATGGCTACACCTTC. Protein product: CASSFQGAYGYTF.